The 24 T cell receptor beta chains given below trace back to one sample, sequenced in a study of naive and memory T cell subsets. The beta constant-region primer was an equimolar mix of two oligonucleotides covering TRBC1 and TRBC2. TCRdb ran MiXCR on the UMI-ligation and nested PCR reads and lists one entry per CDR3 protein. Among roughly 31,000 distinct CDR3 sequences listed, approximately 11% were seen once. The sequenced material came from effector memory CD4+ T cells from blood. The sample's subset: effector memory, CD45RA- CD27-. The source of these receptors is a human donor in good health.

The sample holds many counts of this clonotype. The V call is TRBV7-8, the J call TRBJ1-2, with D possibly matching TRBD1 (5 bases). Trimming left V 5 bases short and J 7 bases short, with 11 bases between. The CDR3 length is 12 residues. The V gene's germline CDR1 is SGHVS and CDR2 FQNEAQ. The CDR3 loop is CASSVDTRGYTF. The CDR3 coding sequence is TGTGCCAGCAGCGTGGACACGCGTGGCTACACCTTC.

The chain recombines TRBV12-3 or TRBV12-4 with TRBJ1-2, with TRBD1 matching over 10 bases. CDR3 length: 15 amino acids. Germline trimming cut 7 bases from V and 8 bases from J; bases unmatched to any gene: 13. Here the CDR3 reads CASTTPRQGAWGYTF. The CDR3 coding sequence is TGTGCCAGCACCACGCCCCGACAGGGGGCCTGGGGCTACACCTTC.

This clonotype was picked up many times. The rearrangement links TRBV6-5 to TRBJ1-3; maybe TRBD1 (6 bases). The germline V gene has CDR1 MNHEY and CDR2 SVGAGI. V was shortened by 6 bases and J by 11 bases, with 20 bases between the two germline ends. The CDR3 runs to 14 residues. CDR3 DNA sequence: TGTGCCAGCAGCCCTGGACAGATCAAAAGTGCCATATATTTT. Protein sequence: CASSPGQIKSAIYF.

The rearrangement joins TRBV19 to TRBJ1-1; D unclear. Germline V CDR1 and CDR2: LNHDA, SQIVND (reference sequence). The V end was cut by 6 bases, the J end by 3 bases, with 8 bases between. CDR3 length equals 12 residues. CDR3 sequence reads: CASSFPDTEAFF. CDR3 nucleotide sequence: TGTGCCAGTAGCTTTCCGGACACTGAAGCTTTCTTT. Full variable domain (remainder filled in from reference TRBV19 and TRBJ1-1): DGGITQSPKYLFRKEGQNVTLSCEQNLNHDAMYWYRQDPGQGLRLIYYSQIVNDFQKGDIAEGYSVSREKKESFPLTVTSAQKNPTAFYLCASSFPDTEAFFGQGTRLTVV.

This clonotype is medium-sized in the sample. This chain links TRBV5-4 with TRBJ2-7; tentative D call: TRBD1 (6 bases). Per germline, CDR1 SGHNT and CDR2 YYREEE (reference sequence). The CDR3 length is 15 residues. Between the trimmed V and J ends, which lost 3 bases and 3 bases, there was a span of 16 bases. DNA for the CDR3: TGTGCCAGCAGCTCACAAGACAGGTCCTACTACGAGCAGTACTTC. Translated, it gives CASSSQDRSYYEQYF.

This clonotype was observed many times. The J gene is TRBJ2-6, the V gene TRBV7-8, with a tentative D call TRBD2 (6 bases). CDR1 and CDR2 (germline): SGHVS, FQNEAQ. The V gene lost 5 bases and the J gene lost 0 bases, with 11 bases spanning the gap. CDR3 length equals 16 residues. The CDR3 here is CASSRWGGSGANVLTF. The CDR3 bases are TGTGCCAGCAGCAGGTGGGGAGGCTCTGGGGCCAACGTCCTGACTTTC.

This clonotype was picked up many times. The chain uses TRBV6-1 and TRBJ2-7, with a tentative D call TRBD2 (5 bases). Germline V gives CDR1 MNHNS, CDR2 SASEGT. The CDR3 has 16 amino acids. V was cut by 0 bases and J by 1 base, with 13 bases left in between. The CDR3 coding sequence is TGTGCCAGCAGTGAAGCGGTTCTTAGCGTATCCTACGAGCAGTACTTC. Translation gives CASSEAVLSVSYEQYF.

In this sample, this clonotype turned up many times. CDR3 protein: CASSYGPTGVRNQPQHF. DNA for the CDR3: TGTGCCAGCAGTTACGGGCCCACAGGGGTTCGGAATCAGCCCCAGCATTTT. The V and J genes are TRBV6-2 or TRBV6-3 and TRBJ1-5; 7 bases agree with TRBD1. J was trimmed by 4 bases and V by 2 bases; bases with no gene match: 11. CDR1 is MNHEY and CDR2 is SVGEGT in the germline V gene. This CDR3 is built from 17 residues.

This clonotype was recorded a few times. The chain uses TRBV19 and TRBJ1-4, with D perhaps TRBD1 (6 bases). Germline CDR1 is LNHDA and CDR2 is SQIVND (reference sequence). With 8 bases removed from V and 8 bases from J, the gap between germline ends came to 18 bases. The CDR3 is 14 residues long. As DNA, the CDR3 is TGTGCCAGTTCGGAAGGGGGGACCGGCGAAAAACTGTTTTTT. It is translated as CASSEGGTGEKLFF.

The CDR3 DNA reads as TGTGCCAGTACCCGACTACGCGGCGGACCAAACAATGAGCAGTTCTTC. Protein product: CASTRLRGGPNNEQFF. The chain links TRBV19 to TRBJ2-1, with D tentatively TRBD2 (5 bases). The CDR3 extends over 16 amino acids. Germline CDR1 and CDR2: LNHDA and SQIVND (reference sequence). V was pared by 7 bases and J by 5 bases, with 21 bases between.

Concerning this clonotype: A much larger clone sits a single nucleotide away, making a read error possible. The V call is TRBV21-1, the J call TRBJ1-2; the tabulated D call, TRBD1, remains unverified against the DNA. TRBV21-1 is annotated as a pseudogene. The CDR3 has 16 residues. CDR3 coding DNA: TGTGCCAGCAGCAAAAATAATTTCGGGACAGTTTATGGCTACACCTTC. Amino acid sequence: CASSKNNFGTVYGYTF.

This clonotype has only a few counts. This chain links TRBV9 with TRBJ1-5; 9 bases fit TRBD1. Germline trimming cut 0 bases from V and 7 bases from J; bases unmatched to any gene: 5. There are 15 residues in the CDR3. Germline lookup yields CDR1 SGDLS and CDR2 YYNGEE. The CDR3 DNA is TGTGCCAGCAGCGTAGGGGGACAGGGTTGGCAGCCCCAGCATTTT. As protein: CASSVGGQGWQPQHF.

This clonotype was picked up many times. The gene calls are TRBV12-3 or TRBV12-4 and TRBJ2-7; 9 bases map to TRBD1. J lost 6 bases, V lost 5 bases, and 8 bases had no gene match. This CDR3 has 14 residues. The CDR3: CASSAGTGLPEQYF. The CDR3 DNA reads as TGTGCCAGCAGTGCCGGGACAGGGCTACCCGAGCAGTACTTC.

This chain joins TRBV5-6 and TRBJ1-1; 7 nucleotides align to TRBD1. Unmatched junction bases numbered 7, after V lost 1 base and J lost 1 base. The CDR3 runs to 16 residues. CDR1 SGHDT and CDR2 YYEEEE come from the germline V gene. CDR3 sequence: CASSLFGAGGNTEAFF. DNA for the CDR3: TGTGCCAGCAGCTTGTTTGGGGCAGGGGGGAACACTGAAGCTTTCTTT.

This clonotype was observed a few times. The gene calls are TRBV28 and TRBJ1-2; 11 nucleotides match TRBD1. From germline, CDR1 is MDHEN and CDR2 SYDVKM. The CDR3 sequence is 13 residues long. V shed 9 bases, J shed 2 bases, and the junction held 2 bases outside the gene matches. CDR3 nucleotides: TGTGCCAGTGGACAGGGGGCGAACTATGGCTACACCTTC. As protein: CASGQGANYGYTF.

At least ten counts were recorded for this clonotype. The genes are TRBV11-2 and TRBJ2-2, with no clear D. V was cut by 0 bases and J by 5 bases, with 10 bases left in between. CDR3 length: 15 amino acids. Germline V gene sequence: CDR1 SGHAT, CDR2 FQNNGV. The CDR3 is CASSLDLPGTGELFF. The CDR3 DNA reads TGTGCCAGCAGCTTAGATCTACCCGGAACCGGGGAGCTGTTTTTT.

V usage is TRBV11-2 and J usage is TRBJ1-6; D perhaps matches TRBD1 (6 bases). The length of the CDR3 is 15 residues. V was clipped by 1 base and J by 4 bases, with 8 bases between them. Germline V gives CDR1 SGHAT, CDR2 FQNNGV. The CDR3 loop is CASSLVQGYNSPLHF. The CDR3, as DNA: TGTGCCAGCAGCTTAGTTCAGGGGTATAATTCACCCCTCCACTTT.

This clonotype was detected ten times or more. The chain couples TRBV7-2 to TRBJ2-1; D remains ambiguous. Trimming took off 5 bases at V and 2 bases at J, with 16 bases between the two ends. The V gene's germline CDR1 is SGHTA and CDR2 FQGNSA. This CDR3 is 16 amino acids long. CDR3 DNA: TGTGCCAGCAGCCTCTACCTGGCAGGAGCCTACAATGAGCAGTTCTTC. The encoded protein is CASSLYLAGAYNEQFF.

The table lists this clonotype with a few counts. V usage is TRBV7-2 and J usage is TRBJ2-1; D may correspond to TRBD1 or TRBD2 (5 bases each). Between the trimmed V and J ends, which lost 4 bases and 5 bases, there was a span of 18 bases. CDR3 length: 16 residues. The germline V gene has CDR1 SGHTA and CDR2 FQGNSA. CDR3 coding DNA: TGTGCCAGCAGCTCAAATTCGGGACCGCTAAACAATGAGCAGTTCTTC. Its translation is CASSSNSGPLNNEQFF.

The chain employs TRBV6-2 or TRBV6-3 and TRBJ1-5; D might be TRBD1 (6 bases). CDR1 and CDR2 from the germline V gene are MNHEY and SVGEGT. The CDR3 length is 19 residues. V lost 0 bases and J lost 10, with 28 bases in between. CDR3 in amino acids: CASSYSSFLVGGSFRPQHF. The CDR3 DNA reads TGTGCCAGCAGTTACTCGAGTTTCTTGGTAGGGGGAAGTTTTCGTCCCCAGCATTTT.

This clonotype is medium-sized by share. The chain carries TRBV7-2 and TRBJ2-5, with TRBD2 as a possible D gene (6 bases). The germline V gene has CDR1 SGHTA and CDR2 FQGNSA. This CDR3 region has 17 residues. Trimming removed 1 base at V and 2 bases at J, with 17 bases between. This CDR3 reads CASSLGPRGGGQETQYF. DNA for the CDR3: TGTGCCAGCAGCTTAGGACCGCGGGGTGGTGGGCAAGAGACCCAGTACTTC.

The V gene is TRBV7-2, the J gene TRBJ1-4, with unresolved D. Germline V lookup: CDR1 SGHTA, CDR2 FQGNSA. CDR3 length equals 15 residues. Trimming shortened V by 0 bases and J by 7 bases, and 12 bases separated the two germline ends. The CDR3 bases are TGTGCCAGCAGCTTAGCCTCTCTTATAGGTGAAAAACTGTTTTTT. Translation gives CASSLASLIGEKLFF.

CDR3 DNA: TGTGCCAGCAGCCCCCTATTGTCCTGGGATGAGCAGTTCTTC. This codes for CASSPLLSWDEQFF. J is TRBJ2-1 and V is TRBV7-6; D remains ambiguous. The CDR3 is 14 residues long. V was clipped by 5 bases and J by 8 bases, with 16 bases between them. The germline gives CDR1 SGHVS, CDR2 FNYEAQ.

In this sample, this clonotype turned up many times. J is TRBJ1-6 and V is TRBV19, with D possibly TRBD1 on 6 matching bases. V was clipped by 4 bases and J by 7 bases, with 14 bases between them. The CDR3 runs to 15 residues. Germline V gives CDR1 LNHDA, CDR2 SQIVND (reference sequence). The CDR3 DNA follows: TGTGCCAGTAGTAGTTCGGGCAGGGGAAATTCACCCCTCCACTTT. Protein: CASSSSGRGNSPLHF.